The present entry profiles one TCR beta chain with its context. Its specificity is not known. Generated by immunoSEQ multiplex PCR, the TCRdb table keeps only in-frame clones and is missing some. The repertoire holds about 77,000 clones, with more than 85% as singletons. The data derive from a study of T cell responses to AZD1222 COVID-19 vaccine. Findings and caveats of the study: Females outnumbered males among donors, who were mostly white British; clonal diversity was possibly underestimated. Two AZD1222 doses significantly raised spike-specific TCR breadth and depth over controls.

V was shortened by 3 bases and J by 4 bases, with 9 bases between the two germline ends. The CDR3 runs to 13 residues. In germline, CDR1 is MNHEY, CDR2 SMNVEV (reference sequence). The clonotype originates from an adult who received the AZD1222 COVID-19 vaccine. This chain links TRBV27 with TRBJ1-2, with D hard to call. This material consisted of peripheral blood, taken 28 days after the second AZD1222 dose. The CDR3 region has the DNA TGTGCCAGCAGTTTGAGCAAAACCTATGGCTACACCTTC. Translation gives CASSLSKTYGYTF.